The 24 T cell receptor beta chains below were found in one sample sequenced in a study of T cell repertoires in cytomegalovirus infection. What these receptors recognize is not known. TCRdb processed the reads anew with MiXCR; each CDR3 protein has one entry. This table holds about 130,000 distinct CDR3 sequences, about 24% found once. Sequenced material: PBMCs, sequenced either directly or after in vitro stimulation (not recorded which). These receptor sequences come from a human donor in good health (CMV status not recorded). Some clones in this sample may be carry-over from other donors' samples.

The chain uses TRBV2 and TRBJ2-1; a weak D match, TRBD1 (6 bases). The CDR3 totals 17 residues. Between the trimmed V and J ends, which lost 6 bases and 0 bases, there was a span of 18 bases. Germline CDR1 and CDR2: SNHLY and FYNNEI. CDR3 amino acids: CASSRAGTRGSYNEQFF. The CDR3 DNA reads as TGTGCCAGCAGCCGAGCCGGGACAAGGGGCTCCTACAATGAGCAGTTCTTC. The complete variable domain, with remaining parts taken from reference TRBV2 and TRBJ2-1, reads EPEVTQTPSHQVTQMGQEVILRCVPISNHLYFYWYRQILGQKVEFLVSFYNNEISEKSEIFDDQFSVERPDGSNFTLKIRSTKLEDSAMYFCASSRAGTRGSYNEQFFGPGTRLTVL.

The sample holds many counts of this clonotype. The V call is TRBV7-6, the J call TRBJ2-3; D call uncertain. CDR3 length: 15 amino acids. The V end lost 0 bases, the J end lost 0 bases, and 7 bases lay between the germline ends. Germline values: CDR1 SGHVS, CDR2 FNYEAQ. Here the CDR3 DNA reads TGTGCCAGCAGCTTAGCGTGGGCTAGCACAGATACGCAGTATTTT. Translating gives CASSLAWASTDTQYF.

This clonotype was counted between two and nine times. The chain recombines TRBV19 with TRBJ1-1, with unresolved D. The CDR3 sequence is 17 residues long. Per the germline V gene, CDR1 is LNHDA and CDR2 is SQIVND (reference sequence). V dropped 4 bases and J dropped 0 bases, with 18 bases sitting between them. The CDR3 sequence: CASSKTPIGLLNTEAFF. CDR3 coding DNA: TGTGCCAGTAGTAAAACACCTATTGGACTCTTGAACACTGAAGCTTTCTTT.

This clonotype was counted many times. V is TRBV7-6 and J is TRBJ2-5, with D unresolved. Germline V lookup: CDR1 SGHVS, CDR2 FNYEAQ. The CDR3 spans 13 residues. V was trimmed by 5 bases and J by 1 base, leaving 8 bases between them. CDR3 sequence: CASSAASQETQYF. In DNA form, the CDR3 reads TGTGCCAGCAGCGCCGCCTCCCAAGAGACCCAGTACTTC.

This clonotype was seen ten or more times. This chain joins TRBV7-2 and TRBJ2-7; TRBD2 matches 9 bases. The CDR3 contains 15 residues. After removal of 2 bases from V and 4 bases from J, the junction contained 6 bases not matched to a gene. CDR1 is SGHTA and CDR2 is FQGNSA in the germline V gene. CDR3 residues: CASSLSPSGNYEQYF. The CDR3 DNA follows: TGTGCCAGCAGCTTATCGCCTAGCGGGAATTACGAGCAGTACTTC.

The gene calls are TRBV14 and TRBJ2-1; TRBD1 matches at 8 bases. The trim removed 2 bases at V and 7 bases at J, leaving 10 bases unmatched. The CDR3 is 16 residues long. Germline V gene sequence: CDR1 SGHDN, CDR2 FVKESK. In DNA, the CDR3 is TGTGCCAGCAGCCAAACCTCAGGGGGCGCCGGGAATGAGCAGTTCTTC. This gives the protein CASSQTSGGAGNEQFF.

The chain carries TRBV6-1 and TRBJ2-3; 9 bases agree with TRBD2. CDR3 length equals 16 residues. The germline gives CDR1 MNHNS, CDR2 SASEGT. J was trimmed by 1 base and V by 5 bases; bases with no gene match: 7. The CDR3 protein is CASSPSGTYRTDTQYF. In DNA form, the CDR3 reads TGTGCCAGCAGTCCTAGCGGGACGTACCGCACAGATACGCAGTATTTT.

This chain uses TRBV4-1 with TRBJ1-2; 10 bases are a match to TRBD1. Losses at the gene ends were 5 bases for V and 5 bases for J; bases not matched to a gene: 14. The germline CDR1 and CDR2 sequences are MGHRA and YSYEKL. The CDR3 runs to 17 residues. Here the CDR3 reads CASSTRTGGMFWYGYTF. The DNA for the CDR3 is TGCGCCAGCAGCACCCGGACAGGGGGGATGTTTTGGTATGGCTACACCTTC.

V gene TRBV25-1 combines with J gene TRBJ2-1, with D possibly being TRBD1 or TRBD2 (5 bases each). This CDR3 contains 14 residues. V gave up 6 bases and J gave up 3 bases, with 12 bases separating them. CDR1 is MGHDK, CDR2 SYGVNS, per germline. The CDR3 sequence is CASSRERHYNEQFF. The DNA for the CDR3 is TGTGCCAGCAGCAGGGAGAGGCACTACAATGAGCAGTTCTTC.

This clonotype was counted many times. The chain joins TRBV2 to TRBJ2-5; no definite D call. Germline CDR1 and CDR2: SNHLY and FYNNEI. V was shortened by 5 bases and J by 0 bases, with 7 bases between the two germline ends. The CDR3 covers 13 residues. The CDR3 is CASSPTNQETQYF. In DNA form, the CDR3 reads TGTGCCAGCAGTCCAACAAACCAAGAGACCCAGTACTTC.

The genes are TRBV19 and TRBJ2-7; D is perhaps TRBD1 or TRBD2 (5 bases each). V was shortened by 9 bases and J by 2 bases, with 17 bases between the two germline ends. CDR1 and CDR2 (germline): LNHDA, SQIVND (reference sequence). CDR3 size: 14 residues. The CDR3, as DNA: TGTGCCAGACCCCCCAGGGAGCATCCCTACGAGCAGTACGTC. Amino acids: CARPPREHPYEQYV.

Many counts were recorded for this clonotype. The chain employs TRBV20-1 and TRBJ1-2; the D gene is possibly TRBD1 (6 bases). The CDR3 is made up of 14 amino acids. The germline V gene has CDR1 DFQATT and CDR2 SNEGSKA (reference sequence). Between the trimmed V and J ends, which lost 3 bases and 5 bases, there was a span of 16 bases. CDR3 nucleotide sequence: TGCAGTGCTAGTGGGTCAGGGGAAGGTTATGGCTACACCTTC. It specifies CSASGSGEGYGYTF.

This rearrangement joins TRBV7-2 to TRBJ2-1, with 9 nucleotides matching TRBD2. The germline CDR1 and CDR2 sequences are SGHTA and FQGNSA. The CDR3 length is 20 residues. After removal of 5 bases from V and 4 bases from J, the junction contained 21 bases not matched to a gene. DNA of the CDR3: TGTGCCAGCAGCCGACCTACCAGGAGGGCGGGAGGGCCTAGTTACAATGAGCAGTTCTTC. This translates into CASSRPTRRAGGPSYNEQFF.

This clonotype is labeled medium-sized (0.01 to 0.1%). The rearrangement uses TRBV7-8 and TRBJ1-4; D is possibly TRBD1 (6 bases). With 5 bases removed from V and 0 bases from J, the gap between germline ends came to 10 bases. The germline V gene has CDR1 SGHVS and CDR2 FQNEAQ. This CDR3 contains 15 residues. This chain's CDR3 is CASSPGVPTNEKLFF. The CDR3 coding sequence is TGTGCCAGCAGCCCAGGGGTACCAACTAATGAAAAACTGTTTTTT.

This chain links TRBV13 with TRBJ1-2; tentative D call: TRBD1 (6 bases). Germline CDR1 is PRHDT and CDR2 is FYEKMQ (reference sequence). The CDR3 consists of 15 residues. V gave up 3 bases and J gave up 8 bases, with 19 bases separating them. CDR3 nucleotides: TGTGCCAGCAGCTTTGGGAGCCGGGCCCAGGGGGGCTACACCTTC. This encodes CASSFGSRAQGGYTF.

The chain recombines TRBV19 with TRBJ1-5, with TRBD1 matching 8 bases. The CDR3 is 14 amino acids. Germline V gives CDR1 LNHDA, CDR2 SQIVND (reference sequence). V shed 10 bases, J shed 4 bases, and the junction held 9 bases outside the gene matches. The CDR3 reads CATGRDRTNQPQHF. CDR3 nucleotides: TGTGCCACAGGCCGGGACAGGACAAATCAGCCCCAGCATTTT.

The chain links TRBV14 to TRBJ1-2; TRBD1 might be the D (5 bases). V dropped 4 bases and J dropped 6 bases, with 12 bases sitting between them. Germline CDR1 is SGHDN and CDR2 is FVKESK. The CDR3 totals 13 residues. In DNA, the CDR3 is TGTGCCAGCAGCCGCATGGGGGAGGATGGCTACACCTTC. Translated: CASSRMGEDGYTF.

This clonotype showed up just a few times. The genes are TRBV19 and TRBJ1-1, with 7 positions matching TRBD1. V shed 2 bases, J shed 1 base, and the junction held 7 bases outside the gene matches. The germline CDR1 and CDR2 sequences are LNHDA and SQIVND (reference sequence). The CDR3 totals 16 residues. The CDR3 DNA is TGTGCCAGTAGTATATCCCTGGACAGGCAGAACACTGAAGCTTTCTTT. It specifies CASSISLDRQNTEAFF. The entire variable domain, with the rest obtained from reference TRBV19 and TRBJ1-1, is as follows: DGGITQSPKYLFRKEGQNVTLSCEQNLNHDAMYWYRQDPGQGLRLIYYSQIVNDFQKGDIAEGYSVSREKKESFPLTVTSAQKNPTAFYLCASSISLDRQNTEAFFGQGTRLTVV.

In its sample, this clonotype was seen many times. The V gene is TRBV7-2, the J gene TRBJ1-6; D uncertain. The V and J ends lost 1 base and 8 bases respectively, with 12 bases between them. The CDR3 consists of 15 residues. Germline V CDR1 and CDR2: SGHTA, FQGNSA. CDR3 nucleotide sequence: TGTGCCAGCAGCTTAGTGCACGGTATAGATTCACCCCTCCACTTT. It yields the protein CASSLVHGIDSPLHF.

CDR3 nucleotides: TGTGCCACTTCGATGGGGAGCAATCAGCCCCAGCATTTT. This translates into CATSMGSNQPQHF. The V gene is TRBV19, the J gene TRBJ1-5, with D unclear. Germline V gene lookup returns CDR1 LNHDA and CDR2 SQIVND (reference sequence). The CDR3 is made up of 13 amino acids. V lost 10 bases to trimming and J lost 1 base, with 11 bases between them.

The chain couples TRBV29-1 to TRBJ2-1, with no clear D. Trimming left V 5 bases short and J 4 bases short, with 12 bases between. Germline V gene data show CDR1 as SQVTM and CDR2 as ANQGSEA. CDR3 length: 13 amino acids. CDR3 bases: TGCAGCGTTACTAAGACTCGGTACAATGAGCAGTTCTTC. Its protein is CSVTKTRYNEQFF.

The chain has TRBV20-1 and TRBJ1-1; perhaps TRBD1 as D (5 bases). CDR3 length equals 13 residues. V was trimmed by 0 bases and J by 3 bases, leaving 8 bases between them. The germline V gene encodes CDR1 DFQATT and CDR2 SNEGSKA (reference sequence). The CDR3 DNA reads TGCAGTGCTAGAGACAGGGCCTACACTGAAGCTTTCTTT. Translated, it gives CSARDRAYTEAFF.

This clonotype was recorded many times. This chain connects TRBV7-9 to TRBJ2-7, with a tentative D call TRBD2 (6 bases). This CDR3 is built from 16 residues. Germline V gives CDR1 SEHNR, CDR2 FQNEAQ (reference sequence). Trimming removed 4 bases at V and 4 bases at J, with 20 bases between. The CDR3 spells CASSSGLAVRGYEQYV. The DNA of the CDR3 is TGTGCCAGCAGCTCGGGCTTAGCGGTCCGGGGGTACGAGCAGTACGTC.

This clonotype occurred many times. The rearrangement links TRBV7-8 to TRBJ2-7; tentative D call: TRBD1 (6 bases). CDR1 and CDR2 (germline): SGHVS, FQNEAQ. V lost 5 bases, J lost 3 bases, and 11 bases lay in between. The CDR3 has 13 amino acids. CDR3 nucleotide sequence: TGTGCCAGCAGCCCGCACAGGGACTACGAGCAGTACTTC. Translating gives CASSPHRDYEQYF.